A single sample is the source of the 2 T cell receptor beta chains below, sequenced in a study of CD4 T cells in relation to SARS-CoV-2 and coronaviruses. For these TCRs, the target antigens are not known. The data were produced by immunoSEQ multiplex PCR, yet TCRdb's version contains in-frame clones alone and is incomplete. The table lists around 15,000 clones, approximately 81% of them singletons. CD4+ T cells from unexposed donors were obtained before the COVID-19 pandemic (2011-2018). After ten to eleven days of culture, CD4+ T cells were isolated. Sequenced sample: CD4+ T cells from PBMCs, cultured in vitro. The receptor source for this set is a human donor in good health.

The genes are TRBV3-1 (or the pseudogene TRBV3-2) and TRBJ2-5; TRBD2 matches 10 bases. The germline V gene has CDR1 LGHDT and CDR2 YNNKEL (reference sequence). The CDR3 covers 13 residues. V lost 8 bases and J lost 5; bases outside the gene matches: 5. The CDR3 coding sequence is TGTGCCAGCCGAACTAGCGGGACGGAGACCCAGTACTTC. Translated, it gives CASRTSGTETQYF.

The gene calls are TRBV7-9 and TRBJ1-3; D ambiguous. Trimming took off 7 bases at V and 0 bases at J, with 10 bases between the two ends. CDR1 and CDR2 from the germline V gene are SEHNR and FQNEAQ (reference sequence). The CDR3 totals 14 residues. CDR3 region: CASTPWASGNTIYF. The CDR3 bases are TGTGCCAGCACCCCGTGGGCCTCTGGAAACACCATATATTTT.